The T cell receptor (beta chain) described here comes from a study of blood T cell repertoires in COVID-19. Overall study context: There were acute and convalescent COVID-19 samples, and they came from the United States, Italy and Spain. T cells, B-cell-depleted T cells, or PBMCs provided the cDNA or gDNA that served as material.

Authors' methods: Estimates of nucleated cell counts were drawn from the amplification of reference gene primers. Sequencing was performed with immunoSEQ multiplex PCR; in TCRdb, only in-frame clones are kept and a portion is missing. The V and J calls and clone size are taken from that table; D and trimming were inferred from the DNA. The profile covers 150,000 to 200,000 clones, with over 70% appearing a single time and roughly 2.9% taken by the ten largest. Germline V gene lookup returns CDR1 PRHDT and CDR2 FYEKMQ (reference sequence). The junction had 16 bases not matched to a gene; V was cut back by 4 bases and J by 2 bases. The CDR3 covers 18 residues.

The rearrangement links TRBV13 to TRBJ2-7; 8 positions agree with TRBD2. The sequenced sample consisted of peripheral blood. The clonotype originates from a woman aged 55 to 70 with acute or convalescent COVID-19. CDR3 protein: CASSSAAGVAGRTYEQYF. For the CDR3, the DNA is TGTGCCAGCAGCTCCGCGGCTGGGGTAGCGGGGCGAACCTACGAGCAGTACTTC.